The 22 T cell receptor beta chains below were found in one sample sequenced in a study of OX40 agonist ivuxolimab in advanced cancers. The table came from immunoSEQ multiplex PCR; TCRdb's copy has only in-frame clones and leaves some out. This sample yields approximately 18,000 clones, of which 76% are seen a single time; 46% belongs to the top ten. Sequenced material: CD4+ or CD8+ T cells sorted from blood, taken in a trial of the OX40 agonist ivuxolimab. These receptors were collected from an adult with an advanced solid tumor such as melanoma, head and neck, liver or kidney cancer.

V usage is TRBV7-9 and J usage is TRBJ2-3; 11 positions agree with TRBD2. V lost 5 bases to trimming and J lost 1 base; unmatched junction nucleotides: 5. CDR1 is SEHNR and CDR2 is FQNEAQ in the germline V gene (reference sequence). The CDR3 extends over 16 amino acids. The CDR3 DNA follows: TGTGCCAGCAGCACTCCACTAGCGGGAGGCACAGATACGCAGTATTTT. This sequence encodes CASSTPLAGGTDTQYF.

The chain has TRBV4-1 and TRBJ2-1; TRBD2 agrees at 11 bases. There are 17 residues in the CDR3. Germline CDR1 is MGHRA and CDR2 is YSYEKL. Trimming removed 0 bases from V and 6 bases from J; junction bases left unmatched: 7. DNA of the CDR3: TGCGCCAGCAGCCAAGATGGTAGCGGGAGGGGTCTCAATGAGCAGTTCTTC. Its protein is CASSQDGSGRGLNEQFF.

This chain connects TRBV25-1 to TRBJ2-5; D might be TRBD1 (6 bases). The CDR3 has 16 residues. Trimming removed 2 bases at V and 5 bases at J, with 18 bases between. Germline V gives CDR1 MGHDK, CDR2 SYGVNS. CDR3 region: CASSEAGVGFGETQYF. The CDR3 DNA is TGTGCCAGCAGTGAAGCAGGGGTAGGGTTCGGTGAGACCCAGTACTTC.

V usage is TRBV5-6 and J usage is TRBJ2-7; 10 positions match TRBD2. The CDR3 length is 14 residues. Germline V gene lookup returns CDR1 SGHDT and CDR2 YYEEEE. After removal of 2 bases from V and 5 bases from J, the junction contained 4 bases not matched to a gene. The CDR3 DNA is TGTGCCAGCAGCTTACCTAGCGGGGGTCACGAGCAGTACTTC. Its translation is CASSLPSGGHEQYF.

The CDR3 DNA sequence: TGTGCCAGCAGCCAACGGGGCCACTACGAGCAGTACTTC. Protein sequence: CASSQRGHYEQYF. The V gene is TRBV5-4, the J gene TRBJ2-7; TRBD1 or TRBD2 may be the D gene (5 bases each). CDR3 length: 13 amino acids. Germline V lookup: CDR1 SGHNT, CDR2 YYREEE (reference sequence). V was trimmed by 4 bases and J by 3 bases, leaving 11 bases between them.

V is TRBV6-5 and J is TRBJ1-5, with D possibly TRBD1 on 6 matching bases. This CDR3 comprises 13 residues. Germline CDR1 and CDR2: MNHEY and SVGAGI. V lost 5 bases and J lost 7, with 12 bases in between. The chain's CDR3 is CASSTQGNQPQHF. The CDR3 DNA sequence: TGTGCCAGCAGTACACAGGGTAACCAGCCCCAGCATTTT.

This chain's CDR3 is CASSFGTVMTQYF. CDR3 in DNA: TGTGCCAGCAGCTTCGGGACGGTGATGACCCAGTACTTC. The rearrangement uses TRBV11-2 and TRBJ2-5; possibly TRBD1 or TRBD2 for D (5 bases each). The CDR3 is 13 amino acids. V gave up 3 bases and J gave up 7 bases, with 12 bases separating them. Looked up from germline, CDR1 is SGHAT and CDR2 is FQNNGV.

V and J are TRBV6-4 and TRBJ2-3; D might be TRBD2 (6 bases). The CDR3 has 15 residues. Germline V gene lookup returns CDR1 MRHNA and CDR2 SNTAGT. V lost 0 bases and J lost 1, with 8 bases in between. CDR3 sequence reads: CASSDSGGGTDTQYF. The DNA of the CDR3 is TGTGCCAGCAGTGACTCCGGCGGGGGCACAGATACGCAGTATTTT.

This clone was seen a handful of times. The chain is built from TRBV7-2 and TRBJ2-3, with a possible D match to TRBD2 (6 bases). The CDR3 sequence is 17 residues long. Trimming stripped 4 bases from V and 4 bases from J, with 21 bases between. CDR1 is SGHTA, CDR2 FQGNSA, per germline. The CDR3 loop reads CASSSPGTVTMADTQYF. For the CDR3, the DNA is TGTGCCAGCAGCTCCCCCGGGACTGTAACCATGGCAGATACGCAGTATTTT.

As to this clone: A read error is the likely source, as a far larger clone sits one nucleotide away. The chain couples TRBV4-3 to TRBJ1-1; D not resolved. From germline, CDR1 is LGHNA and CDR2 YSLEER. The V end lost 7 bases, the J end lost 1 base, and 10 bases lay between the germline ends. This CDR3 is 13 amino acids long. In DNA form, the CDR3 reads TGCGCCAGCAACCCAGCGAGGAACACTGAAGCTTTCTTT. Translation gives CASNPARNTEAFF.

This clone occurred once. The chain links TRBV6-6 to TRBJ2-2, with TRBD1 matching over 7 bases. The germline V gene encodes CDR1 MNHNY and CDR2 SVGAGI (reference sequence). The CDR3 totals 15 residues. Germline trimming cut 0 bases from V and 3 bases from J; bases unmatched to any gene: 1. The CDR3 DNA is TGTGCCAGCAGTTACTCCCAGGGGGACACCGGGGAGCTGTTTTTT. This encodes CASSYSQGDTGELFF.

The J gene is TRBJ2-7, the V gene TRBV4-1, with 7 bases lining up with TRBD1. CDR3 size: 14 residues. V lost 2 bases to trimming and J lost 3 bases; unmatched junction nucleotides: 4. CDR1 and CDR2 from the germline V gene are MGHRA and YSYEKL. The CDR3, as DNA: TGCGCCAGCAGCCAACCGGGACAGCACTACGAGCAGTACTTC. Encoded protein: CASSQPGQHYEQYF.

The chain employs TRBV28 and TRBJ2-3; 12 positions agree with TRBD2. CDR3 size: 18 residues. Germline values: CDR1 MDHEN, CDR2 SYDVKM. Trimming cost V 3 bases and J 2 bases; bases outside gene matches: 9. CDR3 protein: CASSLGLAGGLATDTQYF. CDR3 bases: TGTGCCAGCAGTTTGGGGCTAGCGGGAGGGCTGGCCACAGATACGCAGTATTTT.

V and J are TRBV28 and TRBJ2-5; D perhaps matches TRBD1 (5 bases). Germline V lookup: CDR1 MDHEN, CDR2 SYDVKM. V was clipped by 4 bases and J by 3 bases, with 15 bases between them. The CDR3 is 15 amino acids. The DNA of the CDR3 is TGTGCCAGCAGTTATGTTACGACAGCAGAAGAGACCCAGTACTTC. Translation gives CASSYVTTAEETQYF.

The chain recombines TRBV9 with TRBJ1-2, with 11 bases matching TRBD1. The CDR3 extends over 16 amino acids. With 4 bases clipped from V and 4 bases from J, the junction kept 9 bases outside the gene matches. Per the germline V gene, CDR1 is SGDLS and CDR2 is YYNGEE. CDR3 sequence reads: CASSPSGTGGSYGYTF. The CDR3 DNA reads as TGTGCCAGCAGCCCCTCCGGGACAGGGGGGAGCTATGGCTACACCTTC. The full variable domain, in which reference TRBV9 and TRBJ1-2 provide the parts outside the CDR3, is DSGVTQTPKHLITATGQRVTLRCSPRSGDLSVYWYQQSLDQGLQFLIQYYNGEERAKGNILERFSAQQFPDLHSELNLSSLELGDSALYFCASSPSGTGGSYGYTFGSGTRLTVV.

This clone was counted only a few times. The V call is TRBV18, the J call TRBJ2-3; D is ambiguous. This CDR3 has 13 amino acids. Trimming removed 5 bases at V and 4 bases at J, with 10 bases between. Germline assignment: CDR1 KGHSH and CDR2 LQKENI. CDR3 sequence reads: CASSGLRADTQYF. Written as DNA, the CDR3 is TGTGCCAGCTCAGGGTTAAGAGCAGATACGCAGTATTTT.

This rearrangement joins TRBV27 to TRBJ2-2, with D unresolved. The CDR3 has 14 residues. The V gene's germline CDR1 is MNHEY and CDR2 SMNVEV (reference sequence). Trimming removed 4 bases from V and 1 base from J, with 7 bases in between. CDR3 region: CASSYNENTGELFF. The CDR3 bases are TGTGCCAGCAGTTACAATGAGAACACCGGGGAGCTGTTTTTT.

This clone occurred once. V and J are TRBV7-8 and TRBJ1-1; D ambiguous. The CDR3 covers 15 residues. Germline CDR1 reads SGHVS; CDR2 reads FQNEAQ. V was trimmed by 2 bases and J by 2 bases, leaving 12 bases between them. Here the CDR3 DNA reads TGTGCCAGCAGCTTAAGGGCAGACCTCAACACTGAAGCTTTCTTT. This codes for CASSLRADLNTEAFF.

CDR3 in DNA: TGTGCCAGTAGCGATTATGGAGTGTCTCTCAATGAGCAGTTCTTC. The encoded protein is CASSDYGVSLNEQFF. This sequence joins TRBV19 and TRBJ2-1, with D unresolved. Deletions cut 6 bases from V and 6 bases from J, with 18 bases between. The CDR3 sequence is 15 residues long. Per germline, CDR1 LNHDA and CDR2 SQIVND (reference sequence).

The chain joins TRBV4-1 to TRBJ1-2; D unclear. The V gene's germline CDR1 is MGHRA and CDR2 YSYEKL. This CDR3 is built from 14 residues. Trimming took off 5 bases at V and 3 bases at J, with 13 bases between the two ends. The CDR3 here is CASSGVGEDYGYTF. The CDR3 DNA follows: TGCGCCAGCAGCGGCGTCGGGGAGGACTATGGCTACACCTTC.

This rearrangement joins TRBV11-1 to TRBJ2-4; possible D gene TRBD1, 5 bases. The germline gives CDR1 SGHAT, CDR2 FQDESV (reference sequence). CDR3 length equals 17 residues. The ends were cut back, 3 bases at V and 0 bases at J, with 15 bases in the middle. The CDR3 is CASSLLDSLLAKNIQYF. The CDR3 bases are TGTGCCAGCAGCTTGCTCGACAGCCTACTAGCCAAAAACATTCAGTACTTC.

CDR3 region: CAMRDRDNSPLHF. The CDR3 nucleotides read TGTGCCATGAGGGACCGAGATAATTCACCCCTCCACTTT. This chain connects TRBV10-3 to TRBJ1-6; tentative D call: TRBD1 (5 bases). This CDR3 is built from 13 residues. Germline lookup yields CDR1 ENHRY and CDR2 SYGVKD. Trimming removed 9 bases from V and 5 bases from J, with 11 bases in between.